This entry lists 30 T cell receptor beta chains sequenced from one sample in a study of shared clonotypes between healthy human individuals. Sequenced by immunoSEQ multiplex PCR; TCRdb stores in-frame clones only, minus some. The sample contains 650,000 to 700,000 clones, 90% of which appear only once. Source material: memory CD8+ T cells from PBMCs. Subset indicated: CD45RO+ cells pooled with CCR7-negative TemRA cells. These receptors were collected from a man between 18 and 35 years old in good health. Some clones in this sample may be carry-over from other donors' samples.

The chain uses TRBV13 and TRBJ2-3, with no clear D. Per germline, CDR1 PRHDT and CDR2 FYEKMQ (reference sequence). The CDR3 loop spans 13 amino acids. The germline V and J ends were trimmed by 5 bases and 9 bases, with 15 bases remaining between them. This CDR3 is CASSPRTAGTQYF. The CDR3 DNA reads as TGTGCCAGCAGCCCCAGGACCGCTGGCACGCAGTATTTT.

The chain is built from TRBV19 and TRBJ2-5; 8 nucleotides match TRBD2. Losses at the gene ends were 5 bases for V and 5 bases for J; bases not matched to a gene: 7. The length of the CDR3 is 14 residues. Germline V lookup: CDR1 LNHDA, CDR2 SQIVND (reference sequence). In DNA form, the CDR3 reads TGTGCCAGTAGTTTGCGGGGGGCTCGGGAGACCCAGTACTTC. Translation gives CASSLRGARETQYF.

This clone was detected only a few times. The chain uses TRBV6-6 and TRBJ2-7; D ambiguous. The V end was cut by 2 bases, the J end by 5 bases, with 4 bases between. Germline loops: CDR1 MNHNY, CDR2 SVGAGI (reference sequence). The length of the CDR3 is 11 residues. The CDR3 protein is CASSYGDEQYF. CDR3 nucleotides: TGTGCCAGCAGTTACGGGGACGAGCAGTACTTC.

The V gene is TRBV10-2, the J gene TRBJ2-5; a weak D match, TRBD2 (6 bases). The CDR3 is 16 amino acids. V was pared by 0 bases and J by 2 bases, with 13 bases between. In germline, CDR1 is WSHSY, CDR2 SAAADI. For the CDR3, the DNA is TGCGCCAGCAGTGAGTCCTTTTTACGGGGGCAAGAGACCCAGTACTTC. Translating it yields CASSESFLRGQETQYF.

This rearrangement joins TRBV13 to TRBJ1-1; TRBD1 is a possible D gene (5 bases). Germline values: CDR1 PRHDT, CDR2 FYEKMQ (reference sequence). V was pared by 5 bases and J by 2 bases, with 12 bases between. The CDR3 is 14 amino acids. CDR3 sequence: CASSAGRENTEAFF. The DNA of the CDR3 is TGTGCCAGCAGCGCGGGACGGGAAAACACTGAAGCTTTCTTT.

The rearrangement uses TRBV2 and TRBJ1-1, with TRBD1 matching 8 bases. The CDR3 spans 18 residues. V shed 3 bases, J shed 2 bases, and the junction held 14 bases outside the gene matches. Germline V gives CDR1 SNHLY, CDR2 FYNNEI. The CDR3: CASSDDAGGQRGNTEAFF. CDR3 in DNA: TGTGCCAGCAGTGACGACGCAGGGGGCCAGAGGGGAAACACTGAAGCTTTCTTT.

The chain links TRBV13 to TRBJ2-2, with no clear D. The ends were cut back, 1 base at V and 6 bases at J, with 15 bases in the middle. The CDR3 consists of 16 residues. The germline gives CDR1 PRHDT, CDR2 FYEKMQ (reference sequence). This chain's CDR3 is CASSLEASDFAGELFF. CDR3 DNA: TGTGCCAGCAGCTTAGAGGCTAGTGATTTCGCCGGGGAGCTGTTTTTT.

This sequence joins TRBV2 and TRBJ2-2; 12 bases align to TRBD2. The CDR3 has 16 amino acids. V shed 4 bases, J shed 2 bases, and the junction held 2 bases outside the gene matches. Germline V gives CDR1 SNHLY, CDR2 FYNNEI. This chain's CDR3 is CASSGLAGVNTGELFF. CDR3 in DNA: TGTGCCAGCAGTGGACTAGCGGGAGTCAACACCGGGGAGCTGTTTTTT.

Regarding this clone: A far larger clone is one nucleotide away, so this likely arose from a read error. The CDR3 is CASSQRGQSYEQCF. CDR3 DNA: TGTGCCAGCAGTCAACGGGGGCAATCCTACGAGCAGTGCTTC. This chain uses TRBV6-5 with TRBJ2-7; D may be TRBD1 or TRBD2 (6 bases each). Germline CDR1 is MNHEY and CDR2 is SVGAGI. The CDR3 length is 14 residues.

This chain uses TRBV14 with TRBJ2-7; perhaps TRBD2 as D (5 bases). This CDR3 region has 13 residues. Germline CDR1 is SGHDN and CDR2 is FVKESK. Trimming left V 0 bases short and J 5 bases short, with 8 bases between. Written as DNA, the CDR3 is TGTGCCAGCAGCCAAGATCTCGGGGACGAGCAGTACTTC. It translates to CASSQDLGDEQYF.

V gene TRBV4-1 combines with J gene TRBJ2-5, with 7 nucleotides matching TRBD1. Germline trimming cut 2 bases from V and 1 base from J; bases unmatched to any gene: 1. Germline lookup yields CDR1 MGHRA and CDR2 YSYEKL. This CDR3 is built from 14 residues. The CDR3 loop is CASSQRQGQETQYF. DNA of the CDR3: TGCGCCAGCAGCCAAAGACAGGGCCAAGAGACCCAGTACTTC.

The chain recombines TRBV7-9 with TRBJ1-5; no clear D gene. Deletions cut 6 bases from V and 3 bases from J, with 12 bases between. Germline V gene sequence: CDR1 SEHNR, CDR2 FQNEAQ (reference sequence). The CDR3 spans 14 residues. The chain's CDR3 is CASRLDGHNQPQHF. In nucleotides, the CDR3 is TGTGCCAGCAGATTGGACGGGCACAATCAGCCCCAGCATTTT.

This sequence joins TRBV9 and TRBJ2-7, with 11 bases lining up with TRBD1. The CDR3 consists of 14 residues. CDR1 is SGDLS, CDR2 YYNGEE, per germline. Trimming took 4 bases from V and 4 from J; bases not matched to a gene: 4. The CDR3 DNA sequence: TGTGCCAGCAGCAGGACAGGGGGCCGGTACGAGCAGTACTTC. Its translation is CASSRTGGRYEQYF.

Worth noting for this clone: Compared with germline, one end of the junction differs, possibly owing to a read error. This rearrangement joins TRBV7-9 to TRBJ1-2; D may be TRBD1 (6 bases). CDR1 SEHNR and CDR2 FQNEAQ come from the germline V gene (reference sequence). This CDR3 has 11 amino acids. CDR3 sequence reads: CASSLVDRRHF. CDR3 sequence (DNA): TGTGCCAGCAGCTTAGTCGACAGGCGGCACTTC. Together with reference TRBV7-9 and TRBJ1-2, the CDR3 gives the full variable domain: DTGVSQNPRHKITKRGQNVTFRCDPISEHNRLYWYRQTLGQGPEFLTYFQNEAQLEKSRLLSDRFSAERPKGSFSTLEIQRTEQGDSAMYLCASSLVDRRHFGSGTRLTVV.

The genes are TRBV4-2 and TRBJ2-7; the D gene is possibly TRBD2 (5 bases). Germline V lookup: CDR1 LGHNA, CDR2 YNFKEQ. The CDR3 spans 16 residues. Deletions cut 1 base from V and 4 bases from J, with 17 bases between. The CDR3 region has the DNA TGTGCCAGCAGCCAAGCCTCGAGTAGCCCGGGGTACGAGCAGTACTTC. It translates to CASSQASSSPGYEQYF.

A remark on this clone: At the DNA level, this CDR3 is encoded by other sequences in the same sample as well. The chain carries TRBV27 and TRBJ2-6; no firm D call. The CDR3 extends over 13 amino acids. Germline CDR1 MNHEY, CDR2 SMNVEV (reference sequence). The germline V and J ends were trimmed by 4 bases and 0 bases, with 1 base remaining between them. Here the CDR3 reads CASSSSGANVLTF. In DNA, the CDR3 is TGTGCCAGCAGTTCCTCTGGGGCCAACGTCCTGACTTTC.

The CDR3 reads CASSYSQGALPTEAFF. The CDR3 region has the DNA TGTGCCAGCAGTTATTCTCAGGGGGCGCTTCCCACTGAAGCTTTCTTT. The V gene is TRBV6-5, the J gene TRBJ1-1; 8 nucleotides match TRBD1. CDR1 MNHEY and CDR2 SVGAGI come from the germline V gene. The length of the CDR3 is 16 residues. V gave up 3 bases and J gave up 4 bases; unmatched junction bases: 10.

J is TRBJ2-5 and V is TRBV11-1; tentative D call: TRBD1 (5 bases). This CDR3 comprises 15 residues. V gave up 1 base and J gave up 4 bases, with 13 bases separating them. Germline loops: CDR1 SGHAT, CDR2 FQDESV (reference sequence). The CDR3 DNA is TGTGCCAGCAGCTTAGTATGGGGCCTAGTAGAGACCCAGTACTTC. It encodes CASSLVWGLVETQYF.

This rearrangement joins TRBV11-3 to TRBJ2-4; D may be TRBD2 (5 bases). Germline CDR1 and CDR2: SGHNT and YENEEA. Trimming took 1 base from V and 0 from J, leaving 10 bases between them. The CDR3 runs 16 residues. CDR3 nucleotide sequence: TGTGCCAGCAGCTTAGGTCCGGACTCAGCCAAAAACATTCAGTACTTC. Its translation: CASSLGPDSAKNIQYF.

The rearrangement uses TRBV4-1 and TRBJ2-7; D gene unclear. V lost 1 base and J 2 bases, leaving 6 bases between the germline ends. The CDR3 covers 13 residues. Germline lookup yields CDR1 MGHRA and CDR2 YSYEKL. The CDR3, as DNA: TGCGCCAGCAGCCAAGCCAGTACCTACGAGCAGTACTTC. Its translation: CASSQASTYEQYF.

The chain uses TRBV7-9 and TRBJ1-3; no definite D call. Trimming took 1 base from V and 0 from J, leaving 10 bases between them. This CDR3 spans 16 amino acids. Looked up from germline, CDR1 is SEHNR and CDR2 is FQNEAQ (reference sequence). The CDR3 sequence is CASSLVYDLSGNTIYF. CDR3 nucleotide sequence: TGTGCCAGCAGCTTAGTATATGACCTCTCTGGAAACACCATATATTTT.

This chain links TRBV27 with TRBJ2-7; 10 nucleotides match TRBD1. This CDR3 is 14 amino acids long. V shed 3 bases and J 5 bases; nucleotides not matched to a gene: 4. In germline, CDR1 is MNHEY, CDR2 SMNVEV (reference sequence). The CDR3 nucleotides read TGTGCCAGCAGTTTGGGACAGGGGTCAAACGAGCAGTACTTC. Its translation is CASSLGQGSNEQYF.

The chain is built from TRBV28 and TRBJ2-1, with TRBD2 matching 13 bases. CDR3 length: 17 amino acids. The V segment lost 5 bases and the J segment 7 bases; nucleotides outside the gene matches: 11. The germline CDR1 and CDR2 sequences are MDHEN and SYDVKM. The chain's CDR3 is CASSATPGLAGRNEQFF. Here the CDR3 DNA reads TGTGCCAGCAGTGCGACTCCGGGACTAGCGGGAAGGAATGAGCAGTTCTTC.

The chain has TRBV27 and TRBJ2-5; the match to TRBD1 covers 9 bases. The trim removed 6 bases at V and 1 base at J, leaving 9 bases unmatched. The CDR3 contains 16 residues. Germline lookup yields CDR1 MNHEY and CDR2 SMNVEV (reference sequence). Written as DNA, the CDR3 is TGTGCCAGCAGGAGGGGGGACAGGGAATTCCAAGAGACCCAGTACTTC. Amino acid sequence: CASRRGDREFQETQYF.

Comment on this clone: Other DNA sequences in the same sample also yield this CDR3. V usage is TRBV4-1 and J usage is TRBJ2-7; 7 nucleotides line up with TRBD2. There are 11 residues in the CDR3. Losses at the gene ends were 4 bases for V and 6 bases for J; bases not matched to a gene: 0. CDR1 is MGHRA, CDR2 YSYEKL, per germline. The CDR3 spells CASSPGGEQYF. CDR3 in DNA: TGCGCCAGCAGCCCGGGGGGCGAGCAGTACTTC.

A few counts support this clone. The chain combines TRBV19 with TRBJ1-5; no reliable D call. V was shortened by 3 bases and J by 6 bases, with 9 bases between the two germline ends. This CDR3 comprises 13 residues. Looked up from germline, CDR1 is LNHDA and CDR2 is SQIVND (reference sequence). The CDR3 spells CASSIVGSQPQHF. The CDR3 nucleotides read TGTGCCAGTAGTATCGTGGGGAGTCAGCCCCAGCATTTT.

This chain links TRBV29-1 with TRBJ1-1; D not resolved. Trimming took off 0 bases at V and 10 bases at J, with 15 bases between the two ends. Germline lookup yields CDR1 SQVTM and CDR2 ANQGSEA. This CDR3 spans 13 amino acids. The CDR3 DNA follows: TGCAGCGTTGAAGATAGAGACGAATTGGGAGCTTTCTTT. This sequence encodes CSVEDRDELGAFF. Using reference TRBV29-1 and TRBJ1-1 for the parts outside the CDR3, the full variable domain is SAVISQKPSRDICQRGTSLTIQCQVDSQVTMMFWYRQQPGQSLTLIATANQGSEATYESGFVIDKFPISRPNLTFSTLTVSNMSPEDSSIYLCSVEDRDELGAFFGQGTRLTVV.

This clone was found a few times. The CDR3 DNA is TGTGCCTGGAAGGGGGTGAACACTGAAGCTTTCTTT. Its translation is CAWKGVNTEAFF. The chain links TRBV30 to TRBJ1-1, with D perhaps TRBD1 (6 bases). The CDR3 length is 12 residues. CDR1 and CDR2 from the germline V gene are GTSNPN and SVGIG (reference sequence). V lost 4 bases and J 0 bases, leaving 6 bases between the germline ends.

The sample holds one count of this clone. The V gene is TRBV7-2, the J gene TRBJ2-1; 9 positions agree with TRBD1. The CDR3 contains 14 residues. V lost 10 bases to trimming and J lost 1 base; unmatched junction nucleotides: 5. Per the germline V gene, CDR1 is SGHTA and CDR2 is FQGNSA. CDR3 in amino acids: CATRDRGSYNEQFF. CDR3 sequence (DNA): TGTGCCACTAGAGACAGGGGGTCCTACAATGAGCAGTTCTTC.

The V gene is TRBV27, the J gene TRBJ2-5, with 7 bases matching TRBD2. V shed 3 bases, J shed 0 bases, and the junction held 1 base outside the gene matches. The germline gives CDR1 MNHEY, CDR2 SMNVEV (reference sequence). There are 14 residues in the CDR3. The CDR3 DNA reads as TGTGCCAGCAGTTTTCGGGGGGACCAAGAGACCCAGTACTTC. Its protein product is CASSFRGDQETQYF.